This TCR beta chain was captured in a study of T cell responses to AZD1222 COVID-19 vaccine. Study-level points and caveats: At study baseline, merely more than 5 AZD1222 recipients were seropositive. Donors in the cohort were predominantly white British and more often female, and clonal diversity was possibly underestimated. Across the whole spike, CD4 TCRs peaked at regions 160-218 and 743-854. Breadth and depth of Spike-specific TCRs rose after two AZD1222 doses.

Germline V gives CDR1 SGHNT, CDR2 YENEEA. Trimming cost V 3 bases and J 0 bases, with 14 bases left between them. The CDR3 is 16 amino acids. Profiled with immunoSEQ multiplex PCR; TCRdb holds only in-frame clones, not every one. The data contain about 180,000 clones, about 93% of them seen just once; the ten biggest clones take up 1%. As to this clone: Antigen: not known.

The chain recombines TRBV11-3 with TRBJ1-1, with D possibly matching TRBD1 (6 bases). The sample in question was peripheral blood, obtained 28 days after the second dose of the MenACWY control vaccine. The clonotype originates from an adult who received the MenACWY meningococcal vaccine as a control. In nucleotides, the CDR3 is TGTGCCAGCAGCTTGAAACAGGGTGGGCTGAACACTGAAGCTTTCTTT. Its protein is CASSLKQGGLNTEAFF.